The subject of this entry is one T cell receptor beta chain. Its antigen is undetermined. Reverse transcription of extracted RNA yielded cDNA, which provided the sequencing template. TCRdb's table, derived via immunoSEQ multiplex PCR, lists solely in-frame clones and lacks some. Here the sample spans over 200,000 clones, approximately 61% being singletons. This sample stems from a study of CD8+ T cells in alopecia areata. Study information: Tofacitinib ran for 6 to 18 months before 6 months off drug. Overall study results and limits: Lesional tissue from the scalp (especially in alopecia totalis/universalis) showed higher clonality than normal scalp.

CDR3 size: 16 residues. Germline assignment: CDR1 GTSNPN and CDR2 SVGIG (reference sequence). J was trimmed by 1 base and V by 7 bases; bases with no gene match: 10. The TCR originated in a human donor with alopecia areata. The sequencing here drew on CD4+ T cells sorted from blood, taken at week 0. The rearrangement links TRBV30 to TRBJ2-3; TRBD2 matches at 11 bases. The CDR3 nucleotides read TGTGCCTCTGGGACTAGCGGAACAGCTCGCACAGATACGCAGTATTTT. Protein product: CASGTSGTARTDTQYF.